This T cell receptor (beta chain) was found in a study of T-cell memory formation after mild COVID-19. TCRdb re-derived calls from the 5' RACE reads in MiXCR, one entry per CDR3 protein. The data hold 180,000 or so distinct CDR3 sequences, with around 10% observed a single time. This clonotype was recorded at least ten times. Trimming left V 4 bases short and J 6 bases short, with 9 bases between. Germline V gene data show CDR1 as SGHRS and CDR2 as YFSETQ. The CDR3 consists of 12 residues. This receptor was identified in a man in his late teens or twenties who had mild COVID-19 (a few samples of this study predate the infection). Cell type and time point are not known. V gene TRBV5-1 combines with J gene TRBJ2-3; D gene unclear. The specimen sequenced was PBMCs or a T cell subset sorted from them (not recorded which). DNA for the CDR3: TGCGCCAGCAGCCCCGGATGGGATACGCAGTATTTT. It encodes CASSPGWDTQYF.